The 26 T cell receptor beta chains listed next were all sequenced from one sample in a study of T-cell memory formation after mild COVID-19. MiXCR was run by TCRdb on the 5' RACE reads, yielding one entry per CDR3 protein. The sample has 380,000 or so distinct CDR3 sequences, around 13% seen once. Sequencing input: PBMCs or a T cell subset sorted from them (not recorded which). These receptors were collected from a man aged 18 to 30 who had mild COVID-19 (a few samples of this study predate the infection). Cell type and time point are not known.

This clonotype appeared a few times. The chain has TRBV6-5 and TRBJ2-7; 8 nucleotides agree with TRBD1. V lost 6 bases and J lost 1; bases outside the gene matches: 8. Germline loops: CDR1 MNHEY, CDR2 SVGAGI. There are 15 residues in the CDR3. CDR3 residues: CASSRGTGISYEQYF. The DNA for the CDR3 is TGTGCCAGCAGCAGAGGGACAGGTATTTCCTACGAGCAGTACTTC.

The chain carries TRBV11-2 and TRBJ2-3; unclear D gene. Between the trimmed V and J ends, which lost 2 bases and 2 bases, there was a span of 5 bases. CDR3 length: 13 residues. Germline V CDR1 and CDR2: SGHAT, FQNNGV. CDR3 bases: TGTGCCAGCAGCTTATCACCCACAGATACGCAGTATTTT. Translation gives CASSLSPTDTQYF.

A few counts support this clonotype. The chain combines TRBV6-2 or TRBV6-3 with TRBJ2-1, with D perhaps TRBD1 (5 bases). Germline values: CDR1 MNHEY, CDR2 SVGEGT. Trimming removed 7 bases from V and 3 bases from J, with 19 bases in between. The CDR3 has 16 residues. CDR3 residues: CASKEDLGAGYNEQFF. As DNA, the CDR3 is TGTGCCAGCAAAGAGGACCTAGGGGCTGGCTACAATGAGCAGTTCTTC.

The rearrangement links TRBV4-2 to TRBJ2-7; TRBD1 matches at 8 bases. V was clipped by 1 base and J by 5 bases; unmatched bases: 7. The CDR3 contains 15 residues. CDR1 and CDR2 from the germline V gene are LGHNA and YNFKEQ. The CDR3 sequence is CASSQAQGAPHEQYF. The CDR3 coding sequence is TGTGCCAGCAGCCAAGCCCAGGGGGCTCCCCACGAGCAGTACTTC.

This chain links TRBV5-1 with TRBJ2-2; 7 bases match TRBD1. The germline CDR1 and CDR2 sequences are SGHRS and YFSETQ. J lost 10 bases, V lost 4 bases, and 13 bases had no gene match. The CDR3 sequence is 15 residues long. The CDR3 region has the DNA TGCGCCAGCAGCATACGACAGGGTGGCCCCGTGGAGCTGTTTTTT. This encodes CASSIRQGGPVELFF. Looking up the rest from reference TRBV5-1 and TRBJ2-2 gives the full variable domain: KAGVTQTPRYLIKTRGQQVTLSCSPISGHRSVSWYQQTPGQGLQFLFEYFSETQRNKGNFPGRFSGRQFSNSRSEMNVSTLELGDSALYLCASSIRQGGPVELFFGEGSRLTVL.

This clonotype was picked up a small number of times. The J gene is TRBJ1-2, the V gene TRBV5-1; weak D call: TRBD1 (6 bases). CDR3 length: 15 residues. V lost 5 bases, J lost 2 bases, and 16 bases lay in between. Looked up from germline, CDR1 is SGHRS and CDR2 is YFSETQ. CDR3 in amino acids: CASRLPGALNYGYTF. CDR3 in DNA: TGCGCCAGCAGGCTCCCAGGGGCACTGAACTATGGCTACACCTTC.

Comments on this clonotype: The germline gene is not matched at one end of the junction; a read error may be the cause. The CDR3 is CASSLGQNTDAFF. In DNA form, the CDR3 reads TGTGCCAGCAGCTTAGGACAGAACACTGATGCTTTCTTT. The V and J genes are TRBV7-6 and TRBJ1-1, with D tentatively TRBD1 (5 bases). The CDR3 runs to 13 residues. Per the germline V gene, CDR1 is SGHVS and CDR2 is FNYEAQ.

The chain employs TRBV2 and TRBJ2-2, with 7 bases that match TRBD1. This CDR3 comprises 14 residues. From germline, CDR1 is SNHLY and CDR2 FYNNEI. V was clipped by 8 bases and J by 5 bases; unmatched bases: 8. The chain's CDR3 is CASGLEQGTGELFF. Here the CDR3 DNA reads TGTGCCAGCGGACTTGAACAGGGGACCGGGGAGCTGTTTTTT.

This sequence joins TRBV29-1 and TRBJ2-7, with 9 bases lining up with TRBD1. J lost 7 bases, V lost 8 bases, and 6 bases had no gene match. This CDR3 region has 11 residues. CDR1 is SQVTM and CDR2 is ANQGSEA in the germline V gene. Here the CDR3 reads CSIGQGREQYF. In nucleotides, the CDR3 is TGCAGCATTGGACAGGGGCGTGAGCAGTACTTC.

In this sample, this clonotype turned up many times. The chain recombines TRBV18 with TRBJ2-4; D not certain. The V and J ends lost 2 bases and 0 bases respectively, with 5 bases between them. CDR1 KGHSH and CDR2 LQKENI come from the germline V gene. The CDR3 has 14 residues. The CDR3: CASSPDQAKNIQYF. CDR3 nucleotides: TGTGCCAGCTCACCAGACCAAGCCAAAAACATTCAGTACTTC.

Only a few counts were recorded for this clonotype. The CDR3 loop reads CASSLWTASSGNTIYF. Here the CDR3 DNA reads TGCGCCAGCAGCTTATGGACGGCTAGCTCTGGAAACACCATATATTTT. The V gene is TRBV5-1, the J gene TRBJ1-3; D remains ambiguous. V lost 2 bases, J lost 0 bases, and 12 bases lay in between. This CDR3 is 16 amino acids long. CDR1 is SGHRS and CDR2 is YFSETQ in the germline V gene.

This clonotype was recorded a few times. This chain joins TRBV6-4 and TRBJ2-1; D call uncertain. This CDR3 is 13 amino acids long. V was trimmed by 4 bases and J by 4 bases, leaving 8 bases between them. Looked up from germline, CDR1 is MRHNA and CDR2 is SNTAGT. CDR3 sequence (DNA): TGTGCCAGCAGTGCGACCGATTACAATGAGCAGTTCTTC. Translating it yields CASSATDYNEQFF.

The chain has TRBV10-3 and TRBJ2-3; unclear D gene. CDR1 is ENHRY and CDR2 is SYGVKD in the germline V gene. The CDR3 has 17 residues. V was pared by 0 bases and J by 0 bases, with 13 bases between. CDR3 region: CAISESDPGSSTDTQYF. The CDR3 coding sequence is TGTGCCATCAGTGAGTCGGATCCCGGCTCTAGCACAGATACGCAGTATTTT.

Ten or more counts support this clonotype. This sequence joins TRBV11-2 and TRBJ2-5; D is perhaps TRBD2 (7 bases). Germline V gives CDR1 SGHAT, CDR2 FQNNGV. The CDR3 loop spans 15 amino acids. The ends were cut back, 6 bases at V and 2 bases at J, with 16 bases in the middle. The chain's CDR3 is CASRVRAGAQETQYF. CDR3 DNA sequence: TGTGCCAGCAGGGTTCGGGCGGGGGCACAAGAGACCCAGTACTTC. The full variable domain, its missing parts supplied by reference TRBV11-2 and TRBJ2-5, is EAGVAQSPRYKIIEKRQSVAFWCNPISGHATLYWYQQILGQGPKLLIQFQNNGVVDDSQLPKDRFSAERLKGVDSTLKIQPAKLEDSAVYLCASRVRAGAQETQYFGPGTRLLVL.

The genes are TRBV23-1 and TRBJ2-6, with a possible D match to TRBD2 (7 bases). TRBV23-1 is sorted into the ORF group, with uncertain function. The CDR3 loop spans 15 amino acids. V gave up 8 bases and J gave up 5 bases, with 16 bases separating them. The CDR3 reads CASGERGGRANVLTF. Written as DNA, the CDR3 is TGCGCCAGCGGAGAAAGGGGGGGCCGGGCCAACGTCCTGACTTTC.

This clonotype was counted many times. The V and J genes are TRBV5-1 and TRBJ2-1; 9 positions agree with TRBD2. The CDR3 contains 15 residues. Germline V gives CDR1 SGHRS, CDR2 YFSETQ. The ends lost 4 bases at V and 0 bases at J; junction bases unmatched: 2. CDR3 sequence (DNA): TGCGCCAGCAGCGGTAGCGGGAGCTCCTACAATGAGCAGTTCTTC. Protein sequence: CASSGSGSSYNEQFF.

The chain links TRBV29-1 to TRBJ2-1, with 7 bases aligning to TRBD1. CDR1 and CDR2 (germline): SQVTM, ANQGSEA. V dropped 2 bases and J dropped 8; count of bases not matched to a gene: 3. This CDR3 contains 12 residues. The DNA for the CDR3 is TGCAGCGTTGAAAAGGGGGCATATGAGCAGTTCTTC. Translating it yields CSVEKGAYEQFF.

This chain uses TRBV9 with TRBJ1-2; 12 bases fit TRBD1. Germline V lookup: CDR1 SGDLS, CDR2 YYNGEE. CDR3 size: 14 residues. V shed 4 bases, J shed 12 bases, and the junction held 10 bases outside the gene matches. CDR3 residues: CASSLRDRGPLDTF. As DNA, the CDR3 is TGTGCCAGCAGCCTCAGGGACAGGGGGCCCCTAGACACCTTC. Looking up the rest from reference TRBV9 and TRBJ1-2 gives the full variable domain: DSGVTQTPKHLITATGQRVTLRCSPRSGDLSVYWYQQSLDQGLQFLIQYYNGEERAKGNILERFSAQQFPDLHSELNLSSLELGDSALYFCASSLRDRGPLDTFGSGTRLTVV.

The CDR3 here is CSAPDPQETQYF. The CDR3 coding sequence is TGCAGTGCCCCCGACCCCCAAGAGACCCAGTACTTC. The rearrangement joins TRBV20-1 to TRBJ2-5; D is undetermined. The germline gives CDR1 DFQATT, CDR2 SNEGSKA (reference sequence). CDR3 length equals 12 residues. Trimming stripped 6 bases from V and 1 base from J, with 9 bases between.

The chain couples TRBV7-8 to TRBJ2-3; TRBD2 matches 7 bases. Germline values: CDR1 SGHVS, CDR2 FQNEAQ. V trimming: 4 bases; J trimming: 3 bases; junction bases outside the gene matches: 13. This CDR3 comprises 17 residues. In DNA form, the CDR3 reads TGTGCCAGCAGCTCACCTCAGCGGGGCCAATTAACAGATACGCAGTATTTT. It is translated as CASSSPQRGQLTDTQYF. The full variable domain, in which reference TRBV7-8 and TRBJ2-3 provide the parts outside the CDR3, is GAGVSQSPRYKVAKRGQDVALRCDPISGHVSLFWYQQALGQGPEFLTYFQNEAQLDKSGLPSDRFFAERPEGSVSTLKIQRTQQEDSAVYLCASSSPQRGQLTDTQYFGPGTRLTVL.

The gene calls are TRBV7-8 and TRBJ2-1; TRBD1 aligns across 7 bases. Germline V gene data show CDR1 as SGHVS and CDR2 as FQNEAQ. Trimming cost V 5 bases and J 0 bases; bases outside gene matches: 10. The CDR3 length is 17 residues. The CDR3 sequence: CASSPATGRSSYNEQFF. The CDR3 nucleotides are TGTGCCAGCAGCCCGGCGACAGGGCGAAGCTCCTACAATGAGCAGTTCTTC.

V is TRBV9 and J is TRBJ2-7, with TRBD1 matching over 10 bases. This CDR3 has 13 amino acids. Germline V CDR1 and CDR2: SGDLS, YYNGEE. Losses at the gene ends were 3 bases for V and 11 bases for J; bases not matched to a gene: 8. The CDR3 DNA reads as TGTGCCAGCAGCGGCCTAGTGGGACAGGGGAAGTACTTC. Amino acids: CASSGLVGQGKYF.

This clonotype was detected a few times. The genes are TRBV9 and TRBJ1-1, with 9 bases matching TRBD1. Germline values: CDR1 SGDLS, CDR2 YYNGEE. This CDR3 spans 15 amino acids. V was clipped by 0 bases and J by 3 bases; unmatched bases: 3. CDR3 coding DNA: TGTGCCAGCAGCGTAGATGGGACAGGGCACACTGAAGCTTTCTTT. Translation: CASSVDGTGHTEAFF.

The table lists this clonotype with a few counts. The rearrangement joins TRBV12-3 or TRBV12-4 to TRBJ1-2; TRBD1 aligns across 8 bases. This CDR3 spans 15 amino acids. Germline trimming cut 6 bases from V and 7 bases from J; bases unmatched to any gene: 13. CDR3 loop: CASSRRQGRVGGYTF. The CDR3 coding sequence is TGTGCCAGCAGCCGTCGACAGGGGCGCGTTGGTGGCTACACCTTC.

This clonotype has only a few counts. V gene TRBV12-3 or TRBV12-4 combines with J gene TRBJ2-1; TRBD2 matches 8 bases. Trimming took 4 bases from V and 7 from J; bases not matched to a gene: 9. There are 15 residues in the CDR3. The CDR3 is CASSSSGGGRNEQFF. DNA for the CDR3: TGTGCCAGCAGTTCTTCCGGGGGGGGTAGGAATGAGCAGTTCTTC.

This chain uses TRBV24-1 with TRBJ2-3; D is possibly TRBD2 (5 bases). Looked up from germline, CDR1 is KGHDR and CDR2 is SFDVKD. The ends were cut back, 5 bases at V and 2 bases at J, with 10 bases in the middle. This CDR3 has 14 amino acids. CDR3 region: CATSAGGPTDTQYF. CDR3 bases: TGTGCCACCAGTGCCGGAGGACCCACAGATACGCAGTATTTT.